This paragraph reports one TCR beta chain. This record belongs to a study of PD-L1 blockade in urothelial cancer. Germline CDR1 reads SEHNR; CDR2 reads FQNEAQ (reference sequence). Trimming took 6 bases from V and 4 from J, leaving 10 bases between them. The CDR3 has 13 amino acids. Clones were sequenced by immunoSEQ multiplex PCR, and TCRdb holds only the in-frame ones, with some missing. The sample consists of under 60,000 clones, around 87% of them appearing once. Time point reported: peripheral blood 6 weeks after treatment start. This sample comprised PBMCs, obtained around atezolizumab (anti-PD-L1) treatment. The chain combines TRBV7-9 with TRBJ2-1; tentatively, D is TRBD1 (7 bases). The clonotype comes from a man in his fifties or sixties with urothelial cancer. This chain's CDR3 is CASRPGGYNEQFF. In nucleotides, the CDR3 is TGTGCCAGCAGGCCAGGGGGGTACAATGAGCAGTTCTTC.